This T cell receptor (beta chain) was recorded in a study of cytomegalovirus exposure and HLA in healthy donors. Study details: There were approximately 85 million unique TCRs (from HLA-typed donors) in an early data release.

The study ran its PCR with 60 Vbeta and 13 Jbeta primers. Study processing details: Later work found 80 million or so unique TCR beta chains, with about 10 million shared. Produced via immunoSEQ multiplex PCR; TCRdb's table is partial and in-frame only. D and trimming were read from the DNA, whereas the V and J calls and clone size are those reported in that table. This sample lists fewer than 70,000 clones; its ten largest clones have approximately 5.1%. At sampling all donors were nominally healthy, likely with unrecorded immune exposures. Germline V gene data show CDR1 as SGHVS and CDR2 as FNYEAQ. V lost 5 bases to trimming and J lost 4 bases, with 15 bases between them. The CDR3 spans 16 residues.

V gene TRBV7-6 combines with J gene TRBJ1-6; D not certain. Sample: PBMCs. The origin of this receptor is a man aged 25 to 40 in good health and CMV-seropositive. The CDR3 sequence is CASSAGVEWYNSPLHF. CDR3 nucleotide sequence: TGTGCCAGCAGCGCTGGAGTGGAATGGTATAATTCACCCCTCCACTTT.